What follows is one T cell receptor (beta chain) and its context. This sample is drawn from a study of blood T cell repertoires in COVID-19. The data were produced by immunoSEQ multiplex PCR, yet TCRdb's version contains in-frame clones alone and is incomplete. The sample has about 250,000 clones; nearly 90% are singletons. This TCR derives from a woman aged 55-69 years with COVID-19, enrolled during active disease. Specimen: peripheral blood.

CDR3 loop: CASSLRAGGTGELFF. As DNA, the CDR3 is TGTGCCAGCAGCTTAAGGGCGGGGGGCACCGGGGAGCTGTTTTTT. J is TRBJ2-2 and V is TRBV11-3; the match to TRBD2 covers 8 bases. Germline V gene data show CDR1 as SGHNT and CDR2 as YENEEA. This CDR3 has 15 residues. V lost 2 bases to trimming and J lost 4 bases; unmatched junction nucleotides: 3. Looking up the rest from reference TRBV11-3 and TRBJ2-2 gives the full variable domain: EAGVVQSPRYKIIEKKQPVAFWCNPISGHNTLYWYLQNLGQGPELLIRYENEEAVDDSQLPKDRFSAERLKGVDSTLKIQPAELGDSAVYLCASSLRAGGTGELFFGEGSRLTVL.